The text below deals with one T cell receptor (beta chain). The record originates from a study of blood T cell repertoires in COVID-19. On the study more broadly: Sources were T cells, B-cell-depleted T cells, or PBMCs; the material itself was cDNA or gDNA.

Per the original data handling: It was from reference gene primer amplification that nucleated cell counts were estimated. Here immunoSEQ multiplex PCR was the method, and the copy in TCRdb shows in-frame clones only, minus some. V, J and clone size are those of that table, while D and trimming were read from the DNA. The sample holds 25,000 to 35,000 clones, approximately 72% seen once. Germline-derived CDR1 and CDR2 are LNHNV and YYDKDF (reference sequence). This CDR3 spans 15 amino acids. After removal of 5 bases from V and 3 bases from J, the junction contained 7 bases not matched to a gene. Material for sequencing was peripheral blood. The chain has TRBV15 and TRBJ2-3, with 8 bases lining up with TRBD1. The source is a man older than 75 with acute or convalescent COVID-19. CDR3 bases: TGTGCCACCAGCGTAGGACAGGGAAGGACAGATACGCAGTATTTT. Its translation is CATSVGQGRTDTQYF.